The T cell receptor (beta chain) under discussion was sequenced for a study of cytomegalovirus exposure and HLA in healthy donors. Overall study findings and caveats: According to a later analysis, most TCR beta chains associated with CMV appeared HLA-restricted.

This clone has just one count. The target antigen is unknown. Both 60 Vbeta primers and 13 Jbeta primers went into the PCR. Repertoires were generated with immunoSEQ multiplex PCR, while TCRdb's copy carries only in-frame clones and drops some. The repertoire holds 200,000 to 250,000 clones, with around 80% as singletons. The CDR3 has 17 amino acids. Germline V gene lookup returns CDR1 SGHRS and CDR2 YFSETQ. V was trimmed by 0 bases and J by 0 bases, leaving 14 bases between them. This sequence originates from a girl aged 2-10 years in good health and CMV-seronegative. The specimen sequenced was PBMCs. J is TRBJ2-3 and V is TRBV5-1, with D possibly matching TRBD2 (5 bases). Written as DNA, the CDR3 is TGCGCCAGCAGCTTGGCCTTGAGCGGAGTGAGCACAGATACGCAGTATTTT. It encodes CASSLALSGVSTDTQYF. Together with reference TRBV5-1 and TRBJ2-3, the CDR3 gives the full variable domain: KAGVTQTPRYLIKTRGQQVTLSCSPISGHRSVSWYQQTPGQGLQFLFEYFSETQRNKGNFPGRFSGRQFSNSRSEMNVSTLELGDSALYLCASSLALSGVSTDTQYFGPGTRLTVL.